The 22 T cell receptor beta chains below all came from one sample that was sequenced in a study of draining lymph node invasion in breast cancer. A single record per CDR3 protein comes from TCRdb applying MiXCR to the bulk RNA-seq reads. The data show 250 to 350 distinct CDR3 sequences, under 30% seen once. The CD4+ CD45RA- CD25high gate defined the sorted memory regulatory T cells. Sequenced: sorted memory Tregs from the tumor. These receptors were collected from a female donor with luminal breast cancer.

V gene TRBV24-1 combines with J gene TRBJ2-1; perhaps D is TRBD1 or TRBD2 (5 bases each). V was shortened by 9 bases and J by 7 bases, with 15 bases between the two germline ends. This CDR3 region has 13 residues. Germline CDR1 reads KGHDR; CDR2 reads SFDVKD. CDR3 sequence reads: CATGKRGVNEQFF. CDR3 nucleotides: TGTGCCACCGGAAAAAGAGGGGTAAATGAGCAGTTCTTC.

V is TRBV5-4 and J is TRBJ2-1; TRBD1 is a possible D gene (5 bases). Germline V lookup: CDR1 SGHNT, CDR2 YYREEE (reference sequence). V was trimmed by 3 bases and J by 11 bases, leaving 18 bases between them. The CDR3 has 14 amino acids. CDR3 in DNA: TGTGCCAGCAGCTCCAATCAGGGTTCGGAGAAGCAGTTCTTC. The encoded protein is CASSSNQGSEKQFF.

The chain has TRBV7-8 and TRBJ2-1; a possible D gene is TRBD1 (6 bases). The CDR3 runs 13 residues. The V gene lost 6 bases and the J gene lost 0 bases, with 6 bases spanning the gap. Germline assignment: CDR1 SGHVS and CDR2 FQNEAQ. Here the CDR3 DNA reads TGTGCCAGCAGACAGGGCTCCTACAATGAGCAGTTCTTC. Amino acids: CASRQGSYNEQFF.

This clonotype was observed a handful of times. The chain employs TRBV28 and TRBJ1-5, with D possibly being TRBD1 (5 bases). Per the germline V gene, CDR1 is MDHEN and CDR2 is SYDVKM. This CDR3 is built from 15 residues. V lost 4 bases to trimming and J lost 9 bases, with 19 bases between them. This chain's CDR3 is CASSYLGPAGGPQHF. The DNA for the CDR3 is TGTGCCAGCAGTTACCTGGGACCGGCGGGGGGGCCCCAGCATTTT.

The V gene is TRBV4-1, the J gene TRBJ2-3; 8 bases map to TRBD1. The CDR3 loop spans 15 amino acids. Losses at the gene ends were 4 bases for V and 2 bases for J; bases not matched to a gene: 5. Germline V CDR1 and CDR2: MGHRA, YSYEKL. The CDR3 DNA reads as TGCGCCAGCAGCCCTTATCAGGGGGCCACAGATACGCAGTATTTT. It specifies CASSPYQGATDTQYF.

This clonotype counts as large. This rearrangement joins TRBV18 to TRBJ2-4; TRBD1 might be the D (5 bases). V lost 2 bases and J lost 0, with 8 bases in between. CDR3 size: 15 residues. In germline, CDR1 is KGHSH, CDR2 LQKENI. CDR3 DNA: TGTGCCAGCTCACCAGACAGTAGAGCCAAAAACATTCAGTACTTC. It yields the protein CASSPDSRAKNIQYF.

The V and J genes are TRBV6-5 and TRBJ2-1; TRBD2 aligns across 15 bases. CDR3 length: 15 residues. Per the germline V gene, CDR1 is MNHEY and CDR2 is SVGAGI. J lost 13 bases, V lost 6 bases, and 10 bases had no gene match. CDR3 nucleotide sequence: TGTGCCAGCAGACTTATCGGGACTAGCGGGGGGTTCCAGTTCTTC. Amino acids: CASRLIGTSGGFQFF.

Written as DNA, the CDR3 is TGTGCCAGCACCCCGACAGGGCGATTTAACTATGGCTACACCTTC. Protein sequence: CASTPTGRFNYGYTF. J is TRBJ1-2 and V is TRBV6-5; TRBD1 agrees at 7 bases. This CDR3 spans 15 amino acids. V lost 7 bases and J lost 1; bases outside the gene matches: 9. The germline gives CDR1 MNHEY, CDR2 SVGAGI.

Sample share makes this clonotype large. The rearrangement links TRBV6-5 to TRBJ1-2, with D possibly being TRBD1 (5 bases). Deletions cut 6 bases from V and 3 bases from J, with 17 bases between. This CDR3 has 15 amino acids. CDR1 MNHEY and CDR2 SVGAGI come from the germline V gene. For the CDR3, the DNA is TGTGCCAGCAGCGGGGGGGGGACGGAGTACTATGGCTACACCTTC. This encodes CASSGGGTEYYGYTF.

This clonotype was found a few times. The gene calls are TRBV30 and TRBJ1-1; TRBD1 matches at 9 bases. V was clipped by 1 base and J by 4 bases; unmatched bases: 10. The germline CDR1 and CDR2 sequences are GTSNPN and SVGIG (reference sequence). The CDR3 runs to 16 residues. DNA of the CDR3: TGTGCCTGGAGTGCCGACAGGGGGGGGTCGGGCACTGAAGCTTTCTTT. Translated: CAWSADRGGSGTEAFF.

The chain combines TRBV4-1 with TRBJ1-2, with D unresolved. The germline CDR1 and CDR2 sequences are MGHRA and YSYEKL. The CDR3 runs 16 residues. The ends were cut back, 0 bases at V and 1 base at J, with 12 bases in the middle. CDR3: CASSQDPTPSNYGYTF. The CDR3 region has the DNA TGCGCCAGCAGCCAAGACCCGACGCCGAGTAACTATGGCTACACCTTC.

By share, this clonotype ranks as hyperexpanded. The J gene is TRBJ1-3, the V gene TRBV5-6; TRBD1 matches at 9 bases. The CDR3 consists of 15 residues. The germline gives CDR1 SGHDT, CDR2 YYEEEE. V gave up 2 bases and J gave up 6 bases; unmatched junction bases: 6. Here the CDR3 DNA reads TGTGCCAGCAGCTTCGTGAGACAGGGGGAAAACACCATATATTTT. It encodes CASSFVRQGENTIYF.

Of note for this clonotype: A much larger clone differs from this one at a single base, so this may be a read error. This chain uses TRBV10-3 with TRBJ1-1; D is possibly TRBD1 (6 bases). The CDR3 is 13 residues long. CDR1 is ENHRY and CDR2 is SYGVKD in the germline V gene. The germline V and J ends were trimmed by 6 bases and 4 bases, with 12 bases remaining between them. CDR3 sequence (DNA): TGTGCCATCAGGGGGGCAGGCTCCACTGAAGCTTTCTTT. Protein product: CAIRGAGSTEAFF.

This clonotype is termed hyperexpanded. The chain recombines TRBV29-1 with TRBJ2-2, with TRBD2 matching over 14 bases. The CDR3 totals 14 residues. With V trimmed by 5 bases and J by 5 bases, 1 base remained unmatched. The V gene's germline CDR1 is SQVTM and CDR2 ANQGSEA. The DNA for the CDR3 is TGCAGCGTTCGGACTAGCGGGGGGACCGGGGAGCTGTTTTTT. Translation: CSVRTSGGTGELFF.

This clonotype was counted once. The chain carries TRBV6-4 and TRBJ1-5; 10 bases align to TRBD1. The CDR3 contains 16 residues. After removal of 6 bases from V and 5 bases from J, the junction contained 10 bases not matched to a gene. The V gene's germline CDR1 is MRHNA and CDR2 SNTAGT. CDR3 region: CASRYEGQGVYQPQHF. The CDR3 DNA reads TGTGCCAGCAGGTATGAAGGACAGGGGGTCTATCAGCCCCAGCATTTT.

By sample share, this clonotype is large. CDR3 sequence reads: CASRGNRAGNTIYF. CDR3 coding DNA: TGTGCCAGCAGGGGAAACAGGGCAGGAAACACCATATATTTT. The rearrangement joins TRBV12-3 or TRBV12-4 to TRBJ1-3; D is possibly TRBD1 (6 bases). There are 14 residues in the CDR3. V was trimmed by 6 bases and J by 4 bases, leaving 13 bases between them.

This chain connects TRBV9 to TRBJ2-7; D is ambiguous. Trimming pared 1 base from V and 1 base from J, leaving 12 bases between. In germline, CDR1 is SGDLS, CDR2 YYNGEE. The CDR3 totals 15 residues. The DNA of the CDR3 is TGTGCCAGCAGCGTATCAGCTGGTCAGTCCTACGAGCAGTACTTC. Translation: CASSVSAGQSYEQYF.

The J gene is TRBJ2-5, the V gene TRBV7-9; D not resolved. V shed 5 bases and J shed 4 bases, with 11 bases lying between them. This CDR3 has 13 amino acids. CDR1 is SEHNR and CDR2 is FQNEAQ in the germline V gene (reference sequence). CDR3 nucleotide sequence: TGTGCCAGCAGCACCGACCCTTTAGAGACCCAGTACTTC. This gives the protein CASSTDPLETQYF. The whole variable domain, remainder taken from reference TRBV7-9 and TRBJ2-5, is DTGVSQNPRHKITKRGQNVTFRCDPISEHNRLYWYRQTLGQGPEFLTYFQNEAQLEKSRLLSDRFSAERPKGSFSTLEIQRTEQGDSAMYLCASSTDPLETQYFGPGTRLLVL.

This clonotype appeared a few times. V and J are TRBV6-5 and TRBJ1-1, with D maybe TRBD1 (6 bases). Germline CDR1 reads MNHEY; CDR2 reads SVGAGI. The CDR3 totals 13 residues. Between the trimmed V and J ends, which lost 6 bases and 0 bases, there was a span of 8 bases. The CDR3 spells CASRDRVNTEAFF. The CDR3 DNA is TGTGCCAGCAGGGACAGAGTGAACACTGAAGCTTTCTTT.

Sample share makes this clonotype large. The chain couples TRBV10-3 to TRBJ1-6; the match to TRBD1 covers 7 bases. V shed 3 bases, J shed 5 bases, and the junction held 4 bases outside the gene matches. CDR3 length: 15 residues. CDR1 and CDR2 (germline): ENHRY, SYGVKD. The CDR3 coding sequence is TGTGCCATCAGTGAATTAGGGACAGATAATTCACCCCTCCACTTT. It codes for CAISELGTDNSPLHF.

The chain carries TRBV25-1 and TRBJ2-2; 7 nucleotides align to TRBD1. Germline CDR1 and CDR2: MGHDK and SYGVNS. The CDR3 spans 16 residues. J lost 4 bases, V lost 2 bases, and 7 bases had no gene match. CDR3 sequence: CASSERAGGITGELFF. CDR3 DNA sequence: TGTGCCAGCAGTGAAAGAGCAGGGGGTATCACCGGGGAGCTGTTTTTT.

Concerning this clonotype itself: A read error is possible here, since a much larger clone lies one base away. This rearrangement joins TRBV6-5 to TRBJ2-1; tentative D call: TRBD2 (6 bases). V was cut by 8 bases and J by 6 bases, with 23 bases left in between. The CDR3 contains 16 residues. Germline CDR1 and CDR2: MNHEY and SVGAGI. CDR3 coding DNA: TGTGCCAGCGCCCTAGCGAGGGGCTTTCTCTTCAATGAGCAGTTCTTC. The encoded protein is CASALARGFLFNEQFF.